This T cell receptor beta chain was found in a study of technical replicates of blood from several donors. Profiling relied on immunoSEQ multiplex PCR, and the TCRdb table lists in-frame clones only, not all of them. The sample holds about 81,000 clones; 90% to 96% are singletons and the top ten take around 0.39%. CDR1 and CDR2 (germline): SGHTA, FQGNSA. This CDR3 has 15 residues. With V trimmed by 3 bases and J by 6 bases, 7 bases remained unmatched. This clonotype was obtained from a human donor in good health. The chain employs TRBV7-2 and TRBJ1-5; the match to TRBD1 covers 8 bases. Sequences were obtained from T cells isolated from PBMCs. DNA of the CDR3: TGTGCCAGCAGCTTTGGACAGGGCATAGGTCAGCCCCAGCATTTT. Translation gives CASSFGQGIGQPQHF.